This T cell receptor beta chain derives from a study of T-cell memory formation after mild COVID-19. Libraries for TCRalpha and TCRbeta carried sample barcodes and unique molecular identifiers via 5'RACE. Using its own MiXCR run on the 5' RACE reads, TCRdb lists one record per CDR3 protein. Here the sample spans approximately 40,000 distinct CDR3 sequences, about an eighth being singletons. In this sample, this clonotype turned up many times. Its target is not known. Germline assignment: CDR1 SGHTA and CDR2 FQGNSA. The CDR3 extends over 18 amino acids. J lost 7 bases, V lost 1 base, and 9 bases had no gene match. Study results and caveats: Second-wave clones peaking on day 37 lacked confirmed SARS-CoV-2 specificity. Mainly in CM and EM were contracting CD4+ clones; CD8+ were in EMRA. Clones shrinking between day 15 and 85 showed a balanced CD4/CD8 split, and those that grew later tilted toward CD4+.

The chain joins TRBV7-2 to TRBJ2-3, with 15 bases aligning to TRBD2. The sample comprised PBMCs or a T cell subset sorted from them (not recorded which). The receptor was isolated from a man aged 18 to 35 who had mild COVID-19 (a few samples of this study predate the infection). Cell type and time point are not known. The CDR3 here is CASSLEGTSGRNINTQYF. CDR3 nucleotide sequence: TGTGCCAGCAGCTTAGAAGGGACTAGCGGGAGGAACATTAATACGCAGTATTTT.